One and the same sample provided the 21 T cell receptor beta chains below, sequenced in a study of T cell responses to AZD1222 COVID-19 vaccine. This table comes from immunoSEQ multiplex PCR, and its TCRdb copy is limited to in-frame clones, with some not included. This sample has about 150,000 clones; 88% occur once, and the top ten carry approximately 5.1%. The material sequenced was peripheral blood, taken 28 days after the second dose of the MenACWY control vaccine. The receptors here all came from an adult who received the MenACWY meningococcal vaccine as a control.

This chain joins TRBV6-1 and TRBJ1-2; D remains unclear. Trimming removed 2 bases at V and 0 bases at J, with 16 bases between. The CDR3 has 17 residues. The germline gives CDR1 MNHNS, CDR2 SASEGT. Here the CDR3 reads CASSEFVFFKTNYGYTF. The CDR3 nucleotides are TGTGCCAGCAGTGAATTCGTCTTCTTTAAGACTAACTATGGCTACACCTTC.

The chain couples TRBV5-1 to TRBJ1-2, with TRBD1 as a possible D gene (6 bases). CDR3 size: 14 residues. Trimming removed 7 bases at V and 0 bases at J, with 13 bases between. Germline V gene data show CDR1 as SGHRS and CDR2 as YFSETQ. CDR3 coding DNA: TGCGCCAGCGGCTCAGGACAGCCTAACTATGGCTACACCTTC. Encoded protein: CASGSGQPNYGYTF.

The chain links TRBV18 to TRBJ2-2, with 7 bases lining up with TRBD1. The CDR3 is 15 amino acids. The J segment lost 4 bases and the V segment lost 4 bases, leaving 6 bases of the junction unmatched. Germline CDR1 reads KGHSH; CDR2 reads LQKENI. The CDR3, as DNA: TGTGCCAGCTCACTCGACAGGGACCCCACCGGGGAGCTGTTTTTT. Protein product: CASSLDRDPTGELFF.

The chain combines TRBV4-3 with TRBJ1-2; TRBD1 aligns across 7 bases. In germline, CDR1 is LGHNA, CDR2 YSLEER. The CDR3 is made up of 17 amino acids. The V and J ends lost 1 base and 0 bases, in that order; junction bases with no gene match: 8. The CDR3 reads CASSQAPAGGPNYGYTF. The CDR3 DNA sequence: TGCGCCAGCAGCCAAGCGCCAGCAGGGGGTCCTAACTATGGCTACACCTTC.

The CDR3 sequence is CASTWDAHDYGYTF. CDR3 nucleotide sequence: TGTGCCAGCACCTGGGACGCTCATGACTATGGCTACACCTTC. This chain joins TRBV11-3 and TRBJ1-2, with D maybe TRBD1 (5 bases). In germline, CDR1 is SGHNT, CDR2 YENEEA. The CDR3 is 14 amino acids. Trimming left V 7 bases short and J 3 bases short, with 15 bases between.

This clone was recorded once. This chain connects TRBV7-8 to TRBJ2-2; no clear D. Germline-derived CDR1 and CDR2 are SGHVS and FQNEAQ. V lost 2 bases and J 7 bases, leaving 5 bases between the germline ends. This CDR3 region has 12 residues. CDR3 DNA sequence: TGTGCCAGCAGCTTATCCGTCGGGGAGCTGTTTTTT. The encoded protein is CASSLSVGELFF.

The chain combines TRBV3-1 (or the pseudogene TRBV3-2) with TRBJ1-1; D gene uncertain. Germline CDR1 LGHDT, CDR2 YNNKEL (reference sequence). The V end lost 1 base, the J end lost 5 bases, and 8 bases lay between the germline ends. The CDR3 is 13 residues long. CDR3 protein: CASSQGAATEAFF. In DNA form, the CDR3 reads TGTGCCAGCAGCCAAGGAGCCGCAACTGAAGCTTTCTTT.

This clone has only one observation. The V and J genes are TRBV28 and TRBJ1-5; 10 nucleotides match TRBD1. Trimming at V came to 3 bases and at J to 4 bases, leaving 3 bases not matched to a gene. This CDR3 is 15 amino acids long. Looked up from germline, CDR1 is MDHEN and CDR2 is SYDVKM. DNA of the CDR3: TGTGCCAGCAGTTTGGGACAGGGGCGAAATCAGCCCCAGCATTTT. It is translated as CASSLGQGRNQPQHF.

V is TRBV6-5 and J is TRBJ1-4; no reliable D call. Trimming took 3 bases from V and 7 from J, leaving 12 bases between them. CDR3 size: 14 residues. Germline V gene lookup returns CDR1 MNHEY and CDR2 SVGAGI. CDR3 region: CASSYSRGGEKLFF. CDR3 bases: TGTGCCAGCAGTTATTCACGAGGAGGTGAAAAACTGTTTTTT.

The J gene is TRBJ2-5, the V gene TRBV24-1; 9 nucleotides align to TRBD1. The V gene end was trimmed by 6 bases and the J gene end by 5 bases; junction bases not matched to a gene: 9. The CDR3 spans 15 residues. Germline lookup yields CDR1 KGHDR and CDR2 SFDVKD. This chain's CDR3 is CATSQQGAGWETQYF. CDR3 in DNA: TGTGCCACCAGTCAACAGGGGGCTGGTTGGGAGACCCAGTACTTC.

The chain couples TRBV4-3 to TRBJ1-6, with D uncertain. The CDR3 has 14 residues. Per the germline V gene, CDR1 is LGHNA and CDR2 is YSLEER. Between the trimmed V and J ends, which lost 0 bases and 7 bases, there was a span of 7 bases. The CDR3 here is CASSQDAGNSPLHF. The CDR3 nucleotides read TGCGCCAGCAGCCAAGATGCCGGGAATTCACCCCTCCACTTT.

The chain links TRBV3-1 (or the pseudogene TRBV3-2) to TRBJ1-2; D unclear. The germline V and J ends were trimmed by 1 base and 5 bases, with 8 bases remaining between them. The CDR3 runs 13 residues. CDR1 is LGHDT, CDR2 YNNKEL, per germline (reference sequence). The CDR3: CASSQGMKYGYTF. The CDR3 nucleotides are TGTGCCAGCAGCCAAGGTATGAAGTATGGCTACACCTTC.

Concerning this clone: The junction and the germline gene differ at one end; a read error may be behind it. The chain carries TRBV7-7 and TRBJ1-1; D remains unclear. Germline CDR1 is SSHAT and CDR2 is FNYEAQ (reference sequence). The CDR3 consists of 13 residues. This CDR3 reads CASSQQMNTEAFF. The CDR3 coding sequence is TGTGCTAGCAGCCAACAGATGAACACTGAAGCTTTCTTT.

V gene TRBV4-2 combines with J gene TRBJ1-6; 7 positions match TRBD1. The germline CDR1 and CDR2 sequences are LGHNA and YNFKEQ. The CDR3 sequence is 15 residues long. V shed 4 bases and J 8 bases; nucleotides not matched to a gene: 8. CDR3 sequence (DNA): TGTGCCAGCAGCCTAGGGACAGTGGAGGATTCACCCCTCCACTTT. Translation gives CASSLGTVEDSPLHF.

The V call is TRBV6-5, the J call TRBJ1-1; D remains ambiguous. The CDR3 is 13 residues long. Per germline, CDR1 MNHEY and CDR2 SVGAGI. Deletions cut 9 bases from V and 4 bases from J, with 15 bases between. CDR3 residues: CASSTREGTEAFF. The CDR3 bases are TGTGCCAGTTCTACGCGGGAGGGCACTGAAGCTTTCTTT.

In its sample, this clone was seen a few times. Its ends do not fully match the called genes, so a read error is possible. The chain joins TRBV7-7 to TRBJ1-3; 7 positions agree with TRBD1. Germline values: CDR1 SSHAT, CDR2 FNYEAQ (reference sequence). The CDR3 extends over 15 amino acids. The CDR3, as DNA: TGTGCTAGCAGCCTTACAGGGGACGCTGGAAACACCATATATTTT. Residues: CASSLTGDAGNTIYF.

The chain recombines TRBV28 with TRBJ1-2; D not certain. Trimming stripped 9 bases from V and 8 bases from J, with 16 bases between. The germline gives CDR1 MDHEN, CDR2 SYDVKM. The CDR3 has 12 residues. CDR3 loop: CASSTLGRGYTF. As DNA, the CDR3 is TGTGCCAGTTCTACCCTCGGGCGCGGCTACACCTTC.

The genes are TRBV6-5 and TRBJ2-1; TRBD2 is a possible D gene (6 bases). CDR1 and CDR2 (germline): MNHEY, SVGAGI. This CDR3 region has 11 residues. V lost 6 bases, J lost 9 bases, and 9 bases lay in between. CDR3 protein: CASSLGGEQFF. Written as DNA, the CDR3 is TGTGCCAGCAGCCTGGGGGGTGAGCAGTTCTTC.

The gene calls are TRBV3-1 (or the pseudogene TRBV3-2) and TRBJ2-1; D is ambiguous. The CDR3 covers 19 residues. Germline lookup yields CDR1 LGHDT and CDR2 YNNKEL (reference sequence). Between the trimmed V and J ends, which lost 0 bases and 9 bases, there was a span of 27 bases. The CDR3 spells CASSQDRGSGPGRTIEQFF. The CDR3 coding sequence is TGTGCCAGCAGCCAAGACCGAGGATCGGGTCCCGGCAGGACCATTGAGCAGTTCTTC.

V and J are TRBV4-3 and TRBJ2-7, with D possibly being TRBD1 (6 bases). The V and J ends lost 3 bases and 2 bases respectively, with 8 bases between them. The length of the CDR3 is 13 residues. CDR1 LGHNA and CDR2 YSLEER come from the germline V gene. CDR3 coding DNA: TGCGCCAGCAGCCATGGGACACCCTACGAGCAGTACTTC. Protein: CASSHGTPYEQYF.

V usage is TRBV7-9 and J usage is TRBJ1-2; no definite D call. The V gene's germline CDR1 is SEHNR and CDR2 FQNEAQ (reference sequence). The CDR3 is 15 residues long. V lost 5 bases and J lost 8, with 21 bases in between. The CDR3 loop is CASSIMGLSGNGYTF. CDR3 nucleotide sequence: TGTGCCAGCAGCATTATGGGTCTGTCGGGGAACGGCTACACCTTC.